These 22 T cell receptor beta chains share one sample of origin, sequenced in a study of beta chain features in type 1 diabetes. Isolated RNA was reverse transcribed in full, so expressed TCRB transcripts were sequenced. Assay used: immunoSEQ multiplex PCR; TCRdb lists only in-frame clones, some missing. The sample lists roughly 450,000 clones; around 14% were seen once. Sequencing used naive CD4+ T cells from blood. These receptors came from a man aged 25-45 years in good health.

This clone occurred a few times. The V and J genes are TRBV4-1 and TRBJ2-3; TRBD2 matches 7 bases. Germline trimming cut 1 base from V and 10 bases from J; bases unmatched to any gene: 8. Germline V lookup: CDR1 MGHRA, CDR2 YSYEKL. CDR3 length equals 14 residues. CDR3 sequence: CASSQVPGGSSQYF. In nucleotides, the CDR3 is TGCGCCAGCAGCCAAGTTCCCGGCGGGAGCTCGCAGTATTTT.

The chain couples TRBV5-1 to TRBJ2-3, with D perhaps matching TRBD1 (6 bases). V lost 3 bases and J 1 base, leaving 18 bases between the germline ends. The CDR3 spans 17 residues. Germline CDR1 and CDR2: SGHRS and YFSETQ. For the CDR3, the DNA is TGCGCCAGCAGCTGGAAGACAGGCGGGTGGGGCACAGATACGCAGTATTTT. Amino acid sequence: CASSWKTGGWGTDTQYF.

This clone was counted only a few times. This rearrangement joins TRBV11-2 to TRBJ1-6; D is possibly TRBD1 (5 bases). CDR1 and CDR2 (germline): SGHAT, FQNNGV. The CDR3 runs 15 residues. The V gene lost 1 base and the J gene lost 9 bases, with 13 bases spanning the gap. The CDR3 protein is CASSLVGGLSSPLHF. CDR3 bases: TGTGCCAGCAGCTTAGTGGGGGGACTAAGTTCACCCCTCCACTTT.

This sequence joins TRBV2 and TRBJ2-5; 8 bases map to TRBD2. With 8 bases clipped from V and 3 bases from J, the junction kept 11 bases outside the gene matches. From germline, CDR1 is SNHLY and CDR2 FYNNEI. This CDR3 is 15 amino acids long. CDR3 residues: CASSPGGGPEETQYF. The CDR3 DNA reads TGTGCCAGCTCTCCGGGCGGGGGGCCAGAAGAGACCCAGTACTTC. Full variable domain (missing parts from reference TRBV2 and TRBJ2-5): EPEVTQTPSHQVTQMGQEVILRCVPISNHLYFYWYRQILGQKVEFLVSFYNNEISEKSEIFDDQFSVERPDGSNFTLKIRSTKLEDSAMYFCASSPGGGPEETQYFGPGTRLLVL.

The V call is TRBV6-1, the J call TRBJ2-7; D possibly corresponds to TRBD1 (5 bases). The germline V gene has CDR1 MNHNS and CDR2 SASEGT. Trimming cost V 3 bases and J 7 bases, with 22 bases left between them. This CDR3 contains 16 residues. CDR3 nucleotides: TGTGCCAGCAGTGAGCCCGACTTTGGTACAGGCCGGGAGCAGTACTTC. It translates to CASSEPDFGTGREQYF.

This chain connects TRBV7-2 to TRBJ2-3; D is unresolved. The germline CDR1 and CDR2 sequences are SGHTA and FQGNSA. The CDR3 sequence is 14 residues long. V dropped 2 bases and J dropped 2 bases, with 8 bases sitting between them. Here the CDR3 reads CASSLSGATDTQYF. The CDR3 nucleotides read TGTGCCAGCAGCTTATCCGGAGCCACAGATACGCAGTATTTT.

This clone was detected only a few times. This sequence joins TRBV7-2 and TRBJ2-5, with D unclear. The CDR3 spans 16 residues. The V gene lost 1 base and the J gene lost 2 bases, with 14 bases spanning the gap. Germline CDR1 SGHTA, CDR2 FQGNSA. The CDR3 spells CASSLGLGQIQETQYF. CDR3 in DNA: TGTGCCAGCAGCTTAGGTTTAGGGCAGATTCAAGAGACCCAGTACTTC. The full variable domain, its missing parts supplied by reference TRBV7-2 and TRBJ2-5, is GAGVSQSPSNKVTEKGKDVELRCDPISGHTALYWYRQSLGQGLEFLIYFQGNSAPDKSGLPSDRFSAERTGGSVSTLTIQRTQQEDSAVYLCASSLGLGQIQETQYFGPGTRLLVL.

In its sample, this clone was seen a few times. The chain carries TRBV28 and TRBJ2-1, with 9 bases fitting TRBD1. Trimming cost V 8 bases and J 14 bases; bases outside gene matches: 4. Looked up from germline, CDR1 is MDHEN and CDR2 is SYDVKM. The CDR3 consists of 10 residues. The CDR3 DNA sequence: TGTGCCAGCGGGACAGGGAGGGAGTTCTTC. Protein product: CASGTGREFF.

This chain links TRBV5-1 with TRBJ1-3; D remains ambiguous. Trimming stripped 4 bases from V and 8 bases from J, with 10 bases between. The germline CDR1 and CDR2 sequences are SGHRS and YFSETQ. The CDR3 sequence is 12 residues long. CDR3 residues: CASSVEGHTIYF. The CDR3 DNA sequence: TGCGCCAGCAGCGTAGAGGGCCACACCATATATTTT.

This clone has a handful of counts. This chain connects TRBV30 to TRBJ2-5; the match to TRBD1 covers 11 bases. Trimming cost V 3 bases and J 0 bases; bases outside gene matches: 6. This CDR3 has 16 residues. Germline V gives CDR1 GTSNPN, CDR2 SVGIG (reference sequence). The CDR3 loop reads CAWSSRDRGYQETQYF. CDR3 DNA sequence: TGTGCCTGGAGCTCCCGGGACAGGGGGTACCAAGAGACCCAGTACTTC. Supplemented by reference TRBV30 and TRBJ2-5, the full variable domain reads SQTIHQWPATLVQPVGSPLSLECTVEGTSNPNLYWYRQAAGRGLQLLFYSVGIGQISSEVPQNLSASRPQDRQFILSSKKLLLSDSGFYLCAWSSRDRGYQETQYFGPGTRLLVL.

The chain uses TRBV25-1 and TRBJ2-1; 10 bases are a match to TRBD1. V dropped 4 bases and J dropped 6; count of bases not matched to a gene: 9. CDR1 MGHDK and CDR2 SYGVNS come from the germline V gene. This CDR3 has 16 amino acids. The chain's CDR3 is CASSGVVWDRGNEQFF. DNA for the CDR3: TGTGCCAGCAGTGGGGTGGTGTGGGACAGGGGCAATGAGCAGTTCTTC.

This clone was seen a few times. The rearrangement uses TRBV7-6 and TRBJ2-3; D gene ambiguous. The germline CDR1 and CDR2 sequences are SGHVS and FNYEAQ. V was clipped by 3 bases and J by 6 bases, with 10 bases between them. The CDR3 loop spans 13 amino acids. The CDR3 coding sequence is TGTGCCAGCAGCTTTGAGTGGTACGATACGCAGTATTTT. Translated: CASSFEWYDTQYF. The whole variable domain, filled in from reference TRBV7-6 and TRBJ2-3, reads GAGVSQSPRYKVTKRGQDVALRCDPISGHVSLYWYRQALGQGPEFLTYFNYEAQQDKSGLPNDRFSAERPEGSISTLTIQRTEQRDSAMYRCASSFEWYDTQYFGPGTRLTVL.

This clone was counted between two and nine times. The J gene is TRBJ2-3, the V gene TRBV5-4; D not certain. Germline-derived CDR1 and CDR2 are SGHNT and YYREEE (reference sequence). This CDR3 comprises 15 residues. The V gene lost 0 bases and the J gene lost 2 bases, with 10 bases spanning the gap. CDR3 DNA: TGTGCCAGCAGCTTGGACCGGCGCTCCACAGATACGCAGTATTTT. Amino acids: CASSLDRRSTDTQYF.

The chain links TRBV29-1 to TRBJ1-1, with D perhaps matching TRBD1 (6 bases). Trimming took 2 bases from V and 4 from J, leaving 11 bases between them. CDR3 size: 13 residues. CDR1 is SQVTM, CDR2 ANQGSEA, per germline. CDR3 sequence reads: CSVETGGGTEAFF. The CDR3 DNA sequence: TGCAGCGTTGAAACCGGGGGCGGCACTGAAGCTTTCTTT.

In this sample, this clone turned up a few times. The chain carries TRBV18 and TRBJ1-6; 8 nucleotides line up with TRBD1. The CDR3 loop spans 17 amino acids. The germline V gene encodes CDR1 KGHSH and CDR2 LQKENI. The J segment lost 11 bases and the V segment lost 2 bases, leaving 14 bases of the junction unmatched. The CDR3: CASSPVRARGLLTPLHF. The CDR3 coding sequence is TGTGCCAGCTCACCAGTCAGAGCCAGGGGGCTCCTTACACCCCTCCACTTT.

This chain links TRBV5-1 with TRBJ2-7; a weak D match, TRBD1 (5 bases). Germline loops: CDR1 SGHRS, CDR2 YFSETQ. The CDR3 has 14 residues. V was trimmed by 0 bases and J by 1 base, leaving 8 bases between them. For the CDR3, the DNA is TGCGCCAGCAGCTTGGTTACAGGATCCTACGAGCAGTACTTC. This translates into CASSLVTGSYEQYF.

This clone appeared a few times. The chain combines TRBV5-6 with TRBJ1-2, with D perhaps TRBD1 (5 bases). V lost 0 bases, J lost 8 bases, and 11 bases lay in between. This CDR3 contains 13 residues. CDR1 and CDR2 from the germline V gene are SGHDT and YYEEEE. CDR3 in DNA: TGTGCCAGCAGCTTGGGACAGCCTACAGGCTACACCTTC. Translation: CASSLGQPTGYTF.

About this clone itself: This sample includes further DNA sequences coding for the same CDR3. J is TRBJ2-3 and V is TRBV7-9, with no clear D. This CDR3 contains 13 residues. Germline loops: CDR1 SEHNR, CDR2 FQNEAQ (reference sequence). V was pared by 2 bases and J by 3 bases, with 6 bases between. In DNA form, the CDR3 reads TGTGCCAGCAGCTTATCCGGAACAGATACGCAGTATTTT. As protein: CASSLSGTDTQYF.

This clone was seen only a few times. The same CDR3 is also encoded by other DNA sequences in this sample. V and J are TRBV7-6 and TRBJ2-1, with D hard to call. The germline gives CDR1 SGHVS, CDR2 FNYEAQ. The CDR3 has 12 amino acids. V lost 0 bases and J 7 bases, leaving 4 bases between the germline ends. CDR3 nucleotides: TGTGCCAGCAGCTTAGCCTTGAATGAGCAGTTCTTC. It is translated as CASSLALNEQFF.

The J gene is TRBJ1-2, the V gene TRBV25-1; D gene ambiguous. Germline V gene sequence: CDR1 MGHDK, CDR2 SYGVNS. The ends were cut back, 5 bases at V and 3 bases at J, with 10 bases in the middle. The CDR3 is 13 amino acids. The chain's CDR3 is CASSLGSYYGYTF. The CDR3, as DNA: TGTGCCAGCAGTCTCGGGAGCTACTATGGCTACACCTTC.

This chain joins TRBV2 and TRBJ2-7; tentatively, D is TRBD1 (6 bases). There are 16 residues in the CDR3. The germline CDR1 and CDR2 sequences are SNHLY and FYNNEI. The V and J ends lost 5 bases and 5 bases respectively, with 22 bases between them. The chain's CDR3 is CASSRLWVPPGDEQYV. CDR3 DNA: TGTGCCAGCAGTCGGCTCTGGGTACCCCCAGGGGACGAGCAGTACGTC.

This clone was observed a few times. V and J are TRBV25-1 and TRBJ1-1; D unclear. Between the trimmed V and J ends, which lost 6 bases and 3 bases, there was a span of 14 bases. CDR1 and CDR2 (germline): MGHDK, SYGVNS. The CDR3 totals 14 residues. The CDR3 here is CASSQTVLHTEAFF. In DNA, the CDR3 is TGTGCCAGCAGCCAGACGGTTTTACACACTGAAGCTTTCTTT.